The 5 T cell receptor beta chains given below trace back to one sample, sequenced in a study of control samples from healthy donors and cancer patients. Sequencing was performed with immunoSEQ multiplex PCR; in TCRdb, only in-frame clones are kept and a portion is missing. The sample has roughly 200,000 clones; the top ten hold approximately 2.2%. The sequencing input was blood. Source of these receptors: a woman younger than 45 in good health.

The rearrangement links TRBV5-1 to TRBJ2-3; 9 bases are a match to TRBD2. V was pared by 5 bases and J by 4 bases, with 8 bases of the junction left unmatched. The germline V gene encodes CDR1 SGHRS and CDR2 YFSETQ. The CDR3 contains 15 residues. DNA of the CDR3: TGCGCCAGCAGGGTAGCGGGGGCGCATTCAGATACGCAGTATTTT. Protein: CASRVAGAHSDTQYF.

Regarding this clone: In the same sample, other DNA sequences code for this CDR3. The CDR3 protein is CASSLVVNTEAFF. As DNA, the CDR3 is TGCGCCAGCAGCTTAGTGGTGAACACTGAAGCTTTCTTT. The J gene is TRBJ1-1, the V gene TRBV5-1; D call uncertain. Germline values: CDR1 SGHRS, CDR2 YFSETQ. Trimming took off 2 bases at V and 0 bases at J, with 5 bases between the two ends. The length of the CDR3 is 13 residues.

The rearrangement uses TRBV6-5 and TRBJ1-6; 10 nucleotides align to TRBD1. CDR1 and CDR2 from the germline V gene are MNHEY and SVGAGI. V lost 6 bases to trimming and J lost 7 bases; unmatched junction nucleotides: 6. This CDR3 comprises 15 residues. The CDR3 nucleotides read TGTGCCAGCAGGAGTGGGGGACAGGGGAATTCACCCCTCCACTTT. It translates to CASRSGGQGNSPLHF.

The gene calls are TRBV5-4 and TRBJ2-7; TRBD1 matches 9 bases. The CDR3 runs 15 residues. The J segment lost 8 bases and the V segment lost 0 bases, leaving 9 bases of the junction unmatched. Looked up from germline, CDR1 is SGHNT and CDR2 is YYREEE (reference sequence). CDR3 nucleotides: TGTGCCAGCAGCTTGGCCGGGACAGGGATGTATCAGCAGTACTTC. Amino acids: CASSLAGTGMYQQYF. The full variable domain, with the rest looked up from reference TRBV5-4 and TRBJ2-7, is ETGVTQSPTHLIKTRGQQVTLRCSSQSGHNTVSWYQQALGQGPQFIFQYYREEENGRGNFPPRFSGLQFPNYSSELNVNALELDDSALYLCASSLAGTGMYQQYFGPGTRLTVT.

The chain employs TRBV7-9 and TRBJ1-5; D unresolved. V was cut by 5 bases and J by 0 bases, with 8 bases left in between. From germline, CDR1 is SEHNR and CDR2 FQNEAQ (reference sequence). The CDR3 has 14 residues. The chain's CDR3 is CASSEQHSNQPQHF. CDR3 bases: TGTGCCAGCAGCGAACAGCATAGCAATCAGCCCCAGCATTTT.